This T cell receptor beta chain comes out of a study of regulatory and conventional T cells in RAG deficiency. Genomic DNA came from blood conventional CD4+ T cells gated CD25-low CD127-high. The CDR3 consists of 12 residues. V was clipped by 4 bases and J by 5 bases, with 9 bases between them. Germline CDR1 SGHRS, CDR2 YFSETQ. The protocol was immunoSEQ multiplex PCR, while the TCRdb copy is restricted to in-frame clones and leaves out a portion. The repertoire holds roughly 30,000 clones, with 95% to 96% as singletons. These data were likewise used in another study, on regulatory T cells. According to that study: The primer mix had 52 TRBV and 13 TRBJ primers.

Source material: CD25- CD4+ T cells sorted from blood. The receptor was derived from a human donor in good health. The chain uses TRBV5-1 and TRBJ1-2; maybe TRBD1 (5 bases). The CDR3 protein is CASSLQGYGYTF. The DNA of the CDR3 is TGCGCCAGCAGCCTCCAGGGTTATGGCTACACCTTC.